This TCR beta chain was recorded in a study of CD8 T cells in Susac syndrome. The T cells that were sequenced for TCR beta were CD8+ and CD4+ cells from blood. In the multiple sclerosis control group, patients were treatment-naive and had stable or active relapsing-remitting disease. Negative isolation was used for CD8+ and CD4+ T cells, and FACS enrichment was applied to TEMRA cells. Per the germline V gene, CDR1 is MNHEY and CDR2 is SMNVEV (reference sequence). Trimming took 2 bases from V and 8 from J; bases not matched to a gene: 12. The CDR3 length is 16 residues. RNA was extracted with the RNeasy kit, and a quantity of about 0.45 to 1 ug was reverse transcribed using random hexamers. Amplification of TCR beta CDR3 used immunoSEQ multiplex PCR across 54 Vbeta and 13 Jbeta. One entry per CDR3 protein results from TCRdb running MiXCR on the immunoSEQ multiplex PCR reads. Among approximately 200,000 distinct CDR3 sequences listed, 92% were seen once.

The sequencing sample was made of CD8+ T cells from PBMCs. The sequence derives from a human donor with multiple sclerosis. The chain carries TRBV27 and TRBJ2-1, with TRBD2 identical over 7 bases. The DNA for the CDR3 is TGTGCCAGCAGTTTACGAGTGGCGGGAGTGGGGGATGAGCAGTTCTTC. Protein sequence: CASSLRVAGVGDEQFF.